This TCR beta chain appears in the sequencing data of a study of cytotoxic CD8 clonotypes in ibrutinib-treated CLL. On the study more broadly: Of a cohort that held some eleven relapsed/refractory and some 14 treatment-naive patients, around 18 were IGHV unmutated.

This clone has a single count. Its antigen remains unidentified. Points from the study as a whole: Baseline values of clonality outstripped age-matched healthy donors and followed circulating CD8+ T-cell counts. Baseline levels were approached again at progression, after clonality had risen at ibrutinib response.

Method: immunoSEQ multiplex PCR; TCRdb's copy keeps in-frame clones and lacks some. This table holds some 130,000 clones, approximately 81% found once. PBMCs that had been cryopreserved were the source of 2 to 2.5 micrograms of genomic DNA for TCR beta libraries. This TCR was sampled from a human donor with chronic lymphocytic leukemia. The sample in question was PBMCs, obtained after 24 months of ibrutinib treatment.

CDR3 sequence (DNA): TGTGCCAGCAGCTCCCGGGACAGCCCTTATGGCTACACCTTC. Translation gives CASSSRDSPYGYTF. The chain combines TRBV5-4 with TRBJ1-2; 7 nucleotides align to TRBD1. The CDR3 has 14 residues. Germline V gene sequence: CDR1 SGHNT, CDR2 YYREEE (reference sequence). After removal of 3 bases from V and 5 bases from J, the junction contained 7 bases not matched to a gene.